The rows below give T cell receptor beta chains drawn from one sample of a study of OX40 agonist ivuxolimab in advanced cancers. Libraries were prepared by immunoSEQ multiplex PCR; TCRdb keeps only in-frame clonotypes and omits some of them. The repertoire has some 130,000 clones, roughly 91% of them found once; the top ten carry 1%. The sample here was CD4+ or CD8+ T cells sorted from blood, taken in a trial of the OX40 agonist ivuxolimab. All receptors come from an adult with an advanced solid tumor such as melanoma, head and neck, liver or kidney cancer. CDR3s include the opening cysteine and the closing phenylalanine or tryptophan. Fields, in order: V gene, J gene, clone size, D gene, CDR3 DNA, CDR3 protein. D genes are given only for firm matches. Some rows have no size entry. The others give once, few or many, or a class for an expanded clone.

>TRBV5-4|TRBJ2-5|NA|TRBD1
TGTGCCAGCAGCTTACCGGGACAGGGCTCGTCGGCCCAGTACTTC
CASSLPGQGSSAQYF
>TRBV5-1|TRBJ1-1|NA|NA
TGCGCCAGCAGCTTGGGTGGCCTGAACACTGAAGCTTTCTTT
CASSLGGLNTEAFF
>TRBV7-6|TRBJ1-4|NA|TRBD1
TGTGCCAGCAGCCGGACAGGGACACTACTGTTTTTT
CASSRTGTLLFF
>TRBV11-1|TRBJ2-7|NA|NA
TGTGCCAGCAGATCCGACAGGCTATCCTACGAGCAGTACTTC
CASRSDRLSYEQYF
>TRBV7-3|TRBJ2-1|NA|TRBD1
TGTGCCAGCAGCTTAACAGGGGGCGCGTCCTACAATGAGCAGTTCTTC
CASSLTGGASYNEQFF
>TRBV27|TRBJ1-2|NA|NA
TGTGCCAGCAGATGGCGGACGGGTGGCTACACCTTC
CASRWRTGGYTF
>TRBV19|TRBJ2-1|NA|NA
TGTGCCAGTAGTATCGGGCAGAGCTCCTACAATGAGCAGTTCTTC
CASSIGQSSYNEQFF
>TRBV2|TRBJ1-4|NA|NA
TGTGCCAGCAGTGAAGCGGGGGTAGGGGAAAAACTGTTTTTT
CASSEAGVGEKLFF
>TRBV7-9|TRBJ2-1|NA|NA
TGTGCCAGCAGCCTCTCGGGGGGCAGGTCCTACAATGAGCAGTTCTTC
CASSLSGGRSYNEQFF
>TRBV18|TRBJ1-3|NA|TRBD1
TGTGCCAGCTCACCACCATCAGGGGGCTTCGGAAACACCATATATTTT
CASSPPSGGFGNTIYF
>TRBV9|TRBJ2-1|NA|TRBD2
TGTGCCAGCAGCGTAGCTTCGGCTAGCGGGGCCTCCTACAATGAGCAGTTCTTC
CASSVASASGASYNEQFF
>TRBV6-6|TRBJ2-3|NA|TRBD1
TGTGCCAGCAGTTCCTCGGACAGGGTGTCAGATACGCAGTATTTT
CASSSSDRVSDTQYF
>TRBV6-5|TRBJ1-2|NA|NA
TGTGCCAGCAGACCCCCGGCGGGTGGCTACACCTTC
CASRPPAGGYTF
>TRBV4-3|TRBJ1-1|NA|NA
TGCGCCAGCAGCCAAATTGTGGTTGAGAACCTCGAATTGGCTTTCTTT
CASSQIVVENLELAFF
>TRBV6-5|TRBJ2-6|NA|NA
TGTGCCAGCAAACTGGACTCTGGGGCCAACGTCCTGACTTTC
CASKLDSGANVLTF
>TRBV6-5|TRBJ1-6|once|TRBD1
TGTGCCAGCAGTTACCCAGGGGGCTCACCCCTCCACTTT
CASSYPGGSPLHF
>TRBV7-4|TRBJ2-7|NA|NA
TGTGCCAGCAGCCGTGGACTCGACTCCTACGAGCAGTACTTC
CASSRGLDSYEQYF
>TRBV19|TRBJ1-4|NA|NA
TGTGCCAGTAGTATACGTCAGGTGAATGAAAAACTGTTTTTT
CASSIRQVNEKLFF
>TRBV28|TRBJ1-5|NA|NA
TGTGCCAGCAGTTTAGGAAAGGCCGTGGATCAGCCCCAGCATTTT
CASSLGKAVDQPQHF
>TRBV27|TRBJ2-4|NA|NA
TGTGCCAGCAGTTTATCAGGAGCAGGGCTGATAGCCAAAAACATTCAGTACTTC
CASSLSGAGLIAKNIQYF
>TRBV9|TRBJ2-7|NA|NA
TGTGCCAGCAGCGCCTCACAGGGAACCTACGAGCAGTACTTC
CASSASQGTYEQYF
>TRBV7-9|TRBJ1-2|NA|NA
TGTGCCAGCAGCTTAGTGGTTTTGGGGGAAAGTGGCGGCTACACCTTC
CASSLVVLGESGGYTF
>TRBV18|TRBJ1-2|NA|NA
TGTGCCAGCTCACCACCGGCCGAGTATGGCTACACCTTC
CASSPPAEYGYTF
>TRBV10-3|TRBJ2-7|NA|NA
TGTGCCATCAGTGACAGCTCCATTATCTCCTACGAGCAGTACTTC
CAISDSSIISYEQYF
>TRBV7-2|TRBJ1-6|NA|NA
TGTGCCAGCAGCTTCTCTGAAAGGGGGGCCGGCACCCTAAATTCACCCCTCCACTTT
CASSFSERGAGTLNSPLHF
>TRBV4-2|TRBJ2-7|NA|NA
TGTGCCAGCAGCCAAGGCGTTACCTACGAGCAGTACTTC
CASSQGVTYEQYF
>TRBV27|TRBJ1-1|NA|NA
TGTGCCAGCAGTGCCCCGTCGAGCACTGAAGCTTTCTTT
CASSAPSSTEAFF
>TRBV4-2|TRBJ1-4|NA|NA
TGTGCCAGCAGCCAACCCCCTCGGGGCAGAGACGAAAAACTGTTTTTT
CASSQPPRGRDEKLFF
>TRBV10-1|TRBJ1-1|NA|NA
TGCGCCAGCAGTACCAGGGGATACACTGAAGCTTTCTTT
CASSTRGYTEAFF
>TRBV10-1|TRBJ2-3|NA|NA
TGCGCCAGCAGTTCCACTAGCACAGATACGCAGTATTTT
CASSSTSTDTQYF
>TRBV19|TRBJ2-7|once|TRBD1
TGTGCCAGTAGTAACCGGGACAGGGGCTCCTACGAGCAGTACTTC
CASSNRDRGSYEQYF
>TRBV5-4|TRBJ2-2|NA|NA
TGTGCCAGCAGCTTGGACCTAAAAGTTACCGGGGAGCTGTTTTTT
CASSLDLKVTGELFF
>TRBV12-5|TRBJ2-1|NA|TRBD2
TGTGCTAGTGGCAGGGGACTAGCGGCAAACAATGAGCAGTTCTTC
CASGRGLAANNEQFF
>TRBV30|TRBJ2-1|NA|TRBD2
TGTGCCTGGTGGAGGACTAGCGGGAGAGACAATGAGCAGTTCTTC
CAWWRTSGRDNEQFF
>TRBV10-3|TRBJ2-2|NA|NA
TGTGCCATCAGACCATCAGTGGGCGCTTCCGGGGAGCTGTTTTTT
CAIRPSVGASGELFF
>TRBV6-6|TRBJ2-3|NA|TRBD2
TGTGCCAGCAGTTACTTGAGCGGGAGGTCCACAGATACGCAGTATTTT
CASSYLSGRSTDTQYF
>TRBV5-1|TRBJ2-1|NA|NA
TGCGCCAGCAGCTTGGTGGGGTCCTACAATGAGCAGTTCTTC
CASSLVGSYNEQFF
>TRBV18|TRBJ1-1|NA|NA
TGTGCCAGCTCACCCACCCTAGAGGCTGAAGCTTTCTTT
CASSPTLEAEAFF
>TRBV18|TRBJ1-1|NA|NA
TGTGCCAGCTCACCACCGAGCTTGAACACTGAAGCTTTCTTT
CASSPPSLNTEAFF
>TRBV9|TRBJ1-1|NA|NA
TGTGCCAGCAGCCCCTTTAGTTTCGTAGCAAGCACTGAAGCTTTCTTT
CASSPFSFVASTEAFF
>TRBV7-8|TRBJ2-5|NA|TRBD2
TGTGCCAGCAGTTCCTCCCCTAGCGGTAAAGAGACCCAGTACTTC
CASSSSPSGKETQYF
>TRBV5-8|TRBJ1-5|NA|NA
TGTGCCAGCAGCTATCGTGAAGGGTACAATCAGCCCCAGCATTTT
CASSYREGYNQPQHF
>TRBV6-5|TRBJ2-7|NA|TRBD1
TGTGCCAGCAGCCGGGACAGCACCTACGAGCAGTACTTC
CASSRDSTYEQYF
>TRBV7-2|TRBJ2-3|NA|TRBD2
TGTGCCAGCAGCTTAGCGTGGCTAGCGGGAGGAGGCGCAGATACGCAGTATTTT
CASSLAWLAGGGADTQYF